The 29 T cell receptor beta chains listed next were all sequenced from one sample in a study of T cell responses to AZD1222 COVID-19 vaccine. The data were produced by immunoSEQ multiplex PCR, yet TCRdb's version contains in-frame clones alone and is incomplete. The data hold over 85,000 clones, with around 90% observed a single time. This specimen consisted of peripheral blood, obtained on day 0 of AZD1222 vaccination. The receptor source for this set is an adult in good health.

The rearrangement links TRBV28 to TRBJ1-4, with D uncertain. The CDR3 spans 12 residues. Germline V CDR1 and CDR2: MDHEN, SYDVKM. Trimming removed 2 bases from V and 8 bases from J, with 6 bases in between. CDR3 coding DNA: TGTGCCAGCAGTTTACGAGGGGAAAAACTGTTTTTT. Protein: CASSLRGEKLFF.

V and J are TRBV2 and TRBJ1-2; no firm D call. Germline assignment: CDR1 SNHLY and CDR2 FYNNEI. CDR3 length equals 12 residues. Trimming took off 3 bases at V and 2 bases at J, with 4 bases between the two ends. CDR3 bases: TGTGCCAGCAGTGACCAGAACTATGGCTACACCTTC. This translates into CASSDQNYGYTF. The full variable domain, rest sourced from reference TRBV2 and TRBJ1-2, is EPEVTQTPSHQVTQMGQEVILRCVPISNHLYFYWYRQILGQKVEFLVSFYNNEISEKSEIFDDQFSVERPDGSNFTLKIRSTKLEDSAMYFCASSDQNYGYTFGSGTRLTVV.

V usage is TRBV29-1 and J usage is TRBJ2-7; tentatively, D is TRBD1 (5 bases). This CDR3 is built from 13 residues. Deletions cut 2 bases from V and 5 bases from J, with 13 bases between. CDR1 and CDR2 from the germline V gene are SQVTM and ANQGSEA. Here the CDR3 reads CSVERGGGDEQYF. For the CDR3, the DNA is TGCAGCGTTGAAAGGGGCGGCGGAGACGAGCAGTACTTC.

The chain couples TRBV29-1 to TRBJ1-5, with D uncertain. The germline V gene has CDR1 SQVTM and CDR2 ANQGSEA. V shed 1 base and J shed 6 bases, with 10 bases lying between them. This CDR3 spans 13 amino acids. In DNA, the CDR3 is TGCAGCGTTGAAGTGGCCGAGGGTCAGCCCCAGCATTTT. The encoded protein is CSVEVAEGQPQHF.

The V gene is TRBV5-1, the J gene TRBJ2-1; D perhaps matches TRBD2 (6 bases). V shed 0 bases and J shed 11 bases, with 21 bases lying between them. The CDR3 extends over 16 amino acids. Germline V CDR1 and CDR2: SGHRS, YFSETQ. CDR3 in DNA: TGCGCCAGCAGCTTGGTAGCAGGAGCGGGCTCAAGGCAGCAGTTCTTC. It specifies CASSLVAGAGSRQQFF.

With regard to this clone: Germline and junction disagree at one end, which may indicate a read error. V gene TRBV5-5 combines with J gene TRBJ2-3; D unclear. Germline values: CDR1 SGHKS, CDR2 YYEKEE (reference sequence). The CDR3 totals 15 residues. CDR3 residues: CASSLESPSTDTQYF. The CDR3 DNA is TGTGCCAGCAGCTTGGAGAGCCCCAGCACGGATACGCAGTATTTT.

This chain joins TRBV5-1 and TRBJ1-2; D perhaps matches TRBD1 (5 bases). Trimming left V 4 bases short and J 2 bases short, with 15 bases between. CDR1 is SGHRS and CDR2 is YFSETQ in the germline V gene. The CDR3 is made up of 15 amino acids. CDR3 DNA sequence: TGCGCCAGCAGCGGGGGGGACGGCAGGAACTATGGCTACACCTTC. Protein product: CASSGGDGRNYGYTF.

The chain links TRBV5-1 to TRBJ1-2, with a weak D call TRBD1 (5 bases). Trimming stripped 0 bases from V and 2 bases from J, with 20 bases between. This CDR3 contains 18 residues. Germline V CDR1 and CDR2: SGHRS, YFSETQ. The CDR3 protein is CASSLGGLFGAGNYGYTF. CDR3 coding DNA: TGCGCCAGCAGCTTGGGGGGTTTGTTTGGGGCAGGCAACTATGGCTACACCTTC.

CDR3 protein: CASSYVGRTYGYTF. The CDR3 DNA is TGTGCCAGCAGTTACGTGGGACGGACCTATGGCTACACCTTC. The J gene is TRBJ1-2, the V gene TRBV6-2 or TRBV6-3; D is possibly TRBD1 (5 bases). The CDR3 loop spans 14 amino acids. V was cut by 2 bases and J by 4 bases, with 11 bases left in between. Germline values: CDR1 MNHEY, CDR2 SVGEGT.

The CDR3 loop reads CAPRGISNEKLFF. CDR3 in DNA: TGTGCCCCCAGGGGGATTTCGAATGAAAAACTGTTTTTT. The chain joins TRBV21-1 to TRBJ1-4; no check of the table's D call, TRBD1, against the DNA was made. TRBV21-1 has pseudogene status. CDR3 length: 13 amino acids.

The V and J genes are TRBV6-5 and TRBJ1-1; D uncertain. The CDR3 covers 13 residues. V lost 5 bases and J lost 5, with 12 bases in between. The germline V gene has CDR1 MNHEY and CDR2 SVGAGI. The CDR3 sequence is CASSNGVETEAFF. As DNA, the CDR3 is TGTGCCAGCAGTAATGGGGTCGAGACTGAAGCTTTCTTT.

This rearrangement joins TRBV5-1 to TRBJ1-4; TRBD1 might be the D (5 bases). Trimming cost V 4 bases and J 8 bases, with 12 bases left between them. Germline CDR1 is SGHRS and CDR2 is YFSETQ. The CDR3 extends over 13 amino acids. CDR3 DNA sequence: TGCGCCAGCAGCGCTGGACATGAAGAAAAACTGTTTTTT. As protein: CASSAGHEEKLFF. Complete variable domain (other parts from reference TRBV5-1 and TRBJ1-4): KAGVTQTPRYLIKTRGQQVTLSCSPISGHRSVSWYQQTPGQGLQFLFEYFSETQRNKGNFPGRFSGRQFSNSRSEMNVSTLELGDSALYLCASSAGHEEKLFFGSGTQLSVL.

The V and J genes are TRBV10-3 and TRBJ2-3, with 7 bases matching TRBD1. The CDR3 extends over 15 amino acids. CDR1 and CDR2 (germline): ENHRY, SYGVKD. V shed 0 bases and J 3 bases; nucleotides not matched to a gene: 3. The CDR3 sequence: CAISESTGRTDTQYF. Here the CDR3 DNA reads TGTGCCATCAGTGAGTCGACAGGGCGTACAGATACGCAGTATTTT.

J is TRBJ1-2 and V is TRBV19; 8 bases line up with TRBD1. From germline, CDR1 is LNHDA and CDR2 SQIVND (reference sequence). J lost 1 base, V lost 5 bases, and 6 bases had no gene match. This CDR3 has 15 amino acids. In DNA, the CDR3 is TGTGCCAGTAGTCCCCGGACAGGGAATAACTATGGCTACACCTTC. This gives the protein CASSPRTGNNYGYTF.

The genes are TRBV11-3 and TRBJ2-7; 9 nucleotides match TRBD1. The CDR3 runs 16 residues. V lost 5 bases, J lost 2 bases, and 10 bases stayed unmatched. The germline gives CDR1 SGHNT, CDR2 YENEEA. Written as DNA, the CDR3 is TGTGCCAGCAGCCTGGGATGGGGACAGGGAGCCTACGAGCAGTACTTC. Amino acids: CASSLGWGQGAYEQYF.

V and J are TRBV15 and TRBJ2-2; TRBD2 matches 16 bases. The CDR3 consists of 21 residues. With V trimmed by 0 bases and J by 1 base, 8 bases remained unmatched. Germline V lookup: CDR1 LNHNV, CDR2 YYDKDF (reference sequence). The CDR3 DNA sequence: TGTGCCACCAGCAGAGAACGGACCGGGACTAGCGGGGGGGAGAACACCGGGGAGCTGTTTTTT. This encodes CATSRERTGTSGGENTGELFF. Full variable domain (remainder filled in from reference TRBV15 and TRBJ2-2): DAMVIQNPRYQVTQFGKPVTLSCSQTLNHNVMYWYQQKSSQAPKLLFHYYDKDFNNEADTPDNFQSRRPNTSFCFLDIRSPGLGDTAMYLCATSRERTGTSGGENTGELFFGEGSRLTVL.

V gene TRBV28 combines with J gene TRBJ2-2; possible D gene TRBD2, 6 bases. V gave up 3 bases and J gave up 8 bases, with 13 bases separating them. Germline CDR1 is MDHEN and CDR2 is SYDVKM. The CDR3 totals 14 residues. DNA of the CDR3: TGTGCCAGCAGTTTCGAAACGGCGGGAGGGGAGCTGTTTTTT. This sequence encodes CASSFETAGGELFF.

This clone has a handful of counts. The chain is built from TRBV7-2 and TRBJ1-3, with 7 bases identical to TRBD1. Germline loops: CDR1 SGHTA, CDR2 FQGNSA. This CDR3 contains 14 residues. Trimming removed 5 bases from V and 1 base from J; junction bases left unmatched: 2. This CDR3 is CASSPTGSGNTIYF. In DNA form, the CDR3 reads TGTGCCAGCAGCCCGACAGGGTCTGGAAACACCATATATTTT.

The rearrangement uses TRBV27 and TRBJ2-7; 7 bases align to TRBD1. The CDR3 is 14 residues long. Germline loops: CDR1 MNHEY, CDR2 SMNVEV (reference sequence). J was trimmed by 0 bases and V by 5 bases; bases with no gene match: 4. For the CDR3, the DNA is TGTGCCAGCAGTAGACAGGGTCACTCCTACGAGCAGTACTTC. Amino acids: CASSRQGHSYEQYF.

The chain recombines TRBV4-1 with TRBJ2-5; 7 positions agree with TRBD1. CDR3 length equals 14 residues. V lost 2 bases to trimming and J lost 7 bases; unmatched junction nucleotides: 7. CDR1 is MGHRA and CDR2 is YSYEKL in the germline V gene. CDR3 region: CASSQNTGVGTQYF. In nucleotides, the CDR3 is TGCGCCAGCAGCCAAAACACAGGGGTCGGGACCCAGTACTTC.

V gene TRBV10-3 combines with J gene TRBJ1-2; 11 bases fit TRBD1. The CDR3 extends over 16 amino acids. J lost 6 bases, V lost 4 bases, and 10 bases had no gene match. Germline CDR1 reads ENHRY; CDR2 reads SYGVKD. The CDR3 is CAISGGQGARGDGYTF. In nucleotides, the CDR3 is TGTGCCATCAGTGGAGGACAGGGGGCGCGAGGAGATGGCTACACCTTC.

The chain uses TRBV30 and TRBJ2-2; 9 nucleotides line up with TRBD1. CDR1 is GTSNPN, CDR2 SVGIG, per germline (reference sequence). The CDR3 sequence is 15 residues long. The V segment lost 5 bases and the J segment 4 bases; nucleotides outside the gene matches: 8. The CDR3 DNA sequence: TGTGCCTGGGAAGGGGGACAGGGAATCACCGGGGAGCTGTTTTTT. Translating it yields CAWEGGQGITGELFF.

The chain links TRBV12-3 or TRBV12-4 to TRBJ2-7; D remains ambiguous. This CDR3 is built from 12 residues. V shed 2 bases and J shed 5 bases, with 7 bases lying between them. As DNA, the CDR3 is TGTGCCAGCAGTTTATTGCGGCACGAGCAGTACTTC. Its translation: CASSLLRHEQYF.

This chain joins TRBV7-3 and TRBJ1-5; D is undetermined. V lost 2 bases and J lost 7, with 9 bases in between. CDR1 is SGHTA and CDR2 is FQGTGA in the germline V gene. The CDR3 has 13 residues. The CDR3 coding sequence is TGTGCCAGCAGCTTAGACCTCCTCCAGCCCCAGCATTTT. Its translation is CASSLDLLQPQHF. The full variable domain, its missing parts supplied by reference TRBV7-3 and TRBJ1-5, is GAGVSQTPSNKVTEKGKYVELRCDPISGHTALYWYRQSLGQGPEFLIYFQGTGAADDSGLPNDRFFAVRPEGSVSTLKIQRTERGDSAVYLCASSLDLLQPQHFGDGTRLSIL.

This clone was picked up one time. The chain employs TRBV6-5 and TRBJ1-6; D ambiguous. V dropped 9 bases and J dropped 4 bases, with 10 bases sitting between them. The CDR3 is made up of 13 amino acids. Germline V gene lookup returns CDR1 MNHEY and CDR2 SVGAGI. CDR3 DNA sequence: TGTGCCAGTAATGACCCTTATAATTCACCCCTCCACTTT. Protein sequence: CASNDPYNSPLHF.

The chain links TRBV28 to TRBJ1-4, with D tentatively TRBD1 (6 bases). V lost 7 bases and J lost 8, with 11 bases in between. This CDR3 has 12 amino acids. Germline CDR1 and CDR2: MDHEN and SYDVKM. CDR3 in DNA: TGTGCCAGCACGCCTGACAGGGAAAAACTGTTTTTT. Protein: CASTPDREKLFF. Complete variable domain (other parts from reference TRBV28 and TRBJ1-4): DVKVTQSSRYLVKRTGEKVFLECVQDMDHENMFWYRQDPGLGLRLIYFSYDVKMKEKGDIPEGYSVSREKKERFSLILESASTNQTSMYLCASTPDREKLFFGSGTQLSVL.

Only one count was recorded for this clone. The rearrangement uses TRBV6-2 or TRBV6-3 and TRBJ1-1; D remains unclear. The CDR3 has 14 amino acids. V was shortened by 5 bases and J by 0 bases, with 10 bases between the two germline ends. Germline V gives CDR1 MNHEY, CDR2 SVGEGT. CDR3 amino acids: CASSIFGVNTEAFF. As DNA, the CDR3 is TGTGCCAGCAGTATCTTCGGGGTGAACACTGAAGCTTTCTTT.

V usage is TRBV6-6 and J usage is TRBJ2-7, with D perhaps given as TRBD1 or TRBD2 (5 bases each). Looked up from germline, CDR1 is MNHNY and CDR2 is SVGAGI (reference sequence). Between the trimmed V and J ends, which lost 7 bases and 1 base, there was a span of 14 bases. CDR3 length: 14 residues. The CDR3 region is CASTTVGESYEQYF. The CDR3 nucleotides read TGTGCCAGCACCACGGTGGGGGAATCCTACGAGCAGTACTTC.

J is TRBJ2-7 and V is TRBV6-5; D is perhaps TRBD1 or TRBD2 (6 bases each). Trimming pared 0 bases from V and 2 bases from J, leaving 11 bases between. Per germline, CDR1 MNHEY and CDR2 SVGAGI. The CDR3 spans 15 residues. CDR3 sequence reads: CASSYSGGLTYEQYF. The CDR3 nucleotides read TGTGCCAGCAGTTACTCCGGGGGCCTAACCTACGAGCAGTACTTC.